Only one count was recorded for the clone carrying this T cell receptor beta chain. Its antigen is currently unknown. The data originate from a study of OX40 agonist ivuxolimab in advanced cancers. General study findings and limits: The CD4+ and CD8+ T cells in the blood had expanded clonally by week 6 at 0.1 to 3.0 mg/kg. Fewer expanded clones were found on average in CD4+ than in CD8+ T cells.

Autoimmune disease history or systemic immunosuppression disqualified patients. The timepoints at which blood was sampled were baseline, cycle 4 day 1, and cycle 7 day 1. Produced via immunoSEQ multiplex PCR; TCRdb's table is partial and in-frame only. The sample consists of 60,000 to 80,000 clones, 86% of them appearing once. The specimen comprised CD4+ or CD8+ T cells sorted from blood, sampled in a trial of the OX40 agonist ivuxolimab. The sequence was obtained from an adult with an advanced solid tumor such as melanoma, head and neck, liver or kidney cancer.

The DNA of the CDR3 is TGCGCCAGCAGCTTGGTCGCCCTAGAAGGAGAGACCCAGTACTTC. Its protein is CASSLVALEGETQYF. The genes are TRBV5-1 and TRBJ2-5; D gene unclear. CDR3 size: 15 residues. V was pared by 0 bases and J by 4 bases, with 13 bases between. CDR1 SGHRS and CDR2 YFSETQ come from the germline V gene.